This TCR beta chain was documented in a study of shared clonotypes between healthy human individuals. CD45RO-negative, CCR7-positively selected cells formed the naive CD8 fraction, excluding terminally differentiated effector memory CD45RA+ cells. Overall study findings and caveats: Investigators expected sequencing depth to affect clonotype sharing among donors. For naive CD4 cells, around 5% of clonotypes were shared across a few donors.

CDR3 length: 14 amino acids. Trimming shortened V by 5 bases and J by 8 bases, and 15 bases separated the two germline ends. Germline V gene lookup returns CDR1 SEHNR and CDR2 FQNEAQ (reference sequence). Sequencing was at deep level. Per the authors' pipeline: ImmunoSEQ junction-only sequences lacked quality scores, so their filtering differed. Assay used: immunoSEQ multiplex PCR; TCRdb lists only in-frame clones, some missing. D and trimming were read from the DNA, whereas the V and J calls and clone size are those reported in that table. The table records about 2 million clones, approximately 94% of them present only once. Concerning this clone itself: As yet, its antigen is unknown.

J is TRBJ1-4 and V is TRBV7-9, with D possibly matching TRBD1 (5 bases). Sequencing was carried out using naive CD8+ T cells sorted from blood. The clonotype originates from a man in his late teens or twenties in good health. The CDR3: CASSREGAWEKLFF. The CDR3 DNA reads as TGTGCCAGCAGCCGAGAAGGGGCATGGGAAAAACTGTTTTTT.